This T cell receptor beta chain was found in a study of T cell responses to AZD1222 COVID-19 vaccine. Study background: Timing groups of about 4 and about 12 weeks for second doses were pooled. Whole-study findings and limits: Repertoire samples came only from after the peak T cell response. Donors in the cohort were predominantly white British and more often female, and clonal diversity was possibly underestimated.

The table came from immunoSEQ multiplex PCR; TCRdb's copy has only in-frame clones and leaves some out. The table shows around 88,000 clones, with roughly nine tenths occurring only once. As for this clone: The antigen remains undetermined.

The CDR3 sequence is 13 residues long. The V end lost 1 base, the J end lost 10 bases, and 8 bases lay between the germline ends. Germline CDR1 MDHEN, CDR2 SYDVKM. This receptor was obtained from an adult in good health. The rearrangement uses TRBV28 and TRBJ1-6, with D unclear. The specimen was peripheral blood, collected on day 0 of AZD1222 vaccination. CDR3 amino acids: CASSLLMGSPLHF. DNA for the CDR3: TGTGCCAGCAGTTTATTGATGGGATCACCCCTCCACTTT. The full variable domain, its missing parts supplied by reference TRBV28 and TRBJ1-6, is DVKVTQSSRYLVKRTGEKVFLECVQDMDHENMFWYRQDPGLGLRLIYFSYDVKMKEKGDIPEGYSVSREKKERFSLILESASTNQTSMYLCASSLLMGSPLHFGNGTRLTVT.